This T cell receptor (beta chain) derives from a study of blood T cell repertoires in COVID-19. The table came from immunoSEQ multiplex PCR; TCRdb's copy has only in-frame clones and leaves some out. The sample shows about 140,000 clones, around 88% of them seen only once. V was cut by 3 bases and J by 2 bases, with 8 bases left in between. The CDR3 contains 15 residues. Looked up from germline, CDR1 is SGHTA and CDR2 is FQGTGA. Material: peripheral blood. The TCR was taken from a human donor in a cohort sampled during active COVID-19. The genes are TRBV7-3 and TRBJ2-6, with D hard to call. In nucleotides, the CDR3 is TGTGCCAGCAGCTTGGTGGGCGCTGGGGCCAACGTCCTGACTTTC. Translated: CASSLVGAGANVLTF.